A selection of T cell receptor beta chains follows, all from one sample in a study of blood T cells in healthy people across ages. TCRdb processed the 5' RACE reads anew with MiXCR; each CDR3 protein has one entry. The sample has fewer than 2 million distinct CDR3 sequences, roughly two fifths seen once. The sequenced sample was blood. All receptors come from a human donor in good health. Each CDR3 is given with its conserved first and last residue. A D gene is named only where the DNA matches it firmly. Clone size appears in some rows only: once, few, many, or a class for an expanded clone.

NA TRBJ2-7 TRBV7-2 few TGTGCCAGCAGCTTACTGGGCGAATCCTACGAGCAGTACTTC CASSLLGESYEQYF
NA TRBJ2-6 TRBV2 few TGTGCCAGCAGACCCTCCCCCGGGGCTGGGGCCAACGTCCTGACTTTC CASRPSPGAGANVLTF
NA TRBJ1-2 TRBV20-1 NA TGCAGTGCTGGTAGCCCCGGGAAGTGGAATGGCTACACCTTC CSAGSPGKWNGYTF
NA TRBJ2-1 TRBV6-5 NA TGTGCCAGCAGTTACTCGGGCGGGAAAAACAATGAGCAGTTCTTC CASSYSGGKNNEQFF
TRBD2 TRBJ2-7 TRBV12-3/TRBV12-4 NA TGTGCCAGCAGTTATATCCTCGGCGGGGGAAAGAACGAGCAGTACTTC CASSYILGGGKNEQYF
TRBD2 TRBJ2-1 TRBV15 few TGTGCCACCAGAGAGATGACTAGCGGATCCTACGAGCAGTTCTTC CATREMTSGSYEQFF
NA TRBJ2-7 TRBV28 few TGTGCCAGCAGTTTAATCAGGTTTCCCTACGAGCAGTACTTC CASSLIRFPYEQYF
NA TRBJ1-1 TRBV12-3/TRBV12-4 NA TGTGCCAGCAGTTTAATCGGCCTTGAAGCTTTCTTT CASSLIGLEAFF
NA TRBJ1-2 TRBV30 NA TGTGCCTCCTTGGGGGGGGGAGGCTACACCTTC CASLGGGGYTF
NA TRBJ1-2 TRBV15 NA TGTGCCACCAGCAGAGATGATGAAGGATTGAATAACTATGGCTACACCTTC CATSRDDEGLNNYGYTF
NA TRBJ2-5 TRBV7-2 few TGTGCCAGCAGCCCCCGGACTCCCATGGCCCAGTACTTC CASSPRTPMAQYF
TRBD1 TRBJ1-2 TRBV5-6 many TGTGCCAGCAGCGGGACAGGGGGCAACTATGGCTACACCTTC CASSGTGGNYGYTF
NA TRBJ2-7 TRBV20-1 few TGCAGTGCTAGAGAGTCCAGAGCTTACGAGCAGTACTTC CSARESRAYEQYF
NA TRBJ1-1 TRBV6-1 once TGTGCCAGCAGAATCGCAGGGGCAGCTGAAGCTTTCTTT CASRIAGAAEAFF
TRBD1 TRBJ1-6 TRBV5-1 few TGCGCCAGCAGCTTTGATCCGGGACAGGGGGGTTCACCCCTCCACTTT CASSFDPGQGGSPLHF
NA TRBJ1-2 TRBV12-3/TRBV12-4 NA TGTGCCAGCAGTTTATTAATCGCTAGTGTTGGGGGCTACACCTTC CASSLLIASVGGYTF
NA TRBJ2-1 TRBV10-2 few TGCGCCAGCAACCTGAGAGGGACCCGGCAGTTCTTC CASNLRGTRQFF
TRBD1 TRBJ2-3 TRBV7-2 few TGTGCCAGCAGCTTATATGACAGGGCAGATACGCAGTATTTT CASSLYDRADTQYF
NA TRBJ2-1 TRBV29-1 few TGCAGCGTTGATAAAGGGTCCTACAATGAGCAGTTCTTC CSVDKGSYNEQFF
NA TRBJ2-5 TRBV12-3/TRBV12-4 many TGTGCCAGCAGTTCAGCTCAAGAGACCCAGTACTTC CASSSAQETQYF
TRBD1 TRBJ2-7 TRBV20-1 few TGCAGTGCCAGCCATGGGACAGGGACTAACGAGCAGTACTTC CSASHGTGTNEQYF
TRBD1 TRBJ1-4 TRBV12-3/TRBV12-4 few TGTGCCAGCAGTTTCACAGGGGTGGGCGAAAAACTGTTTTTT CASSFTGVGEKLFF
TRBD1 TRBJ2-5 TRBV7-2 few TGTGCCAGCAGCTACGTCGGGACAGCCGAGACCCAGTACTTC CASSYVGTAETQYF
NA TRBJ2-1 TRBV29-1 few TGCAGCGTTGAAGGGGTGGGCTACAGTGAGCAGTTCTTC CSVEGVGYSEQFF
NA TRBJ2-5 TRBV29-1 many TGCAGCGTTGAAAGGGGGGAACAAGAGACCCAGTACTTC CSVERGEQETQYF
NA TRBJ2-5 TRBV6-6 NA TGTGCCAGCAGCTATATGAGGGTGGAGACCCAGTACTTC CASSYMRVETQYF
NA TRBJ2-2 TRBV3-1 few TGTGCCAGCAGCGGGACCTTAGGGGGTTGGAGTAACACCGGGAAGTTGTTTTTT CASSGTLGGWSNTGKLFF
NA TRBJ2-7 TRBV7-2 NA TGTGCCAGCAGCCCCGGGTTGTGGGGCTCCTACGAGCAGTACTTC CASSPGLWGSYEQYF
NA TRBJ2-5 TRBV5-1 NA TGCGCCAGCAGCTCGCCGGGACCTAGCGATGGGCAGTACTTC CASSSPGPSDGQYF
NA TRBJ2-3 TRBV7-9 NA TGTGCCAGCAGTCTGCATCGGGGAACCACAGATACGCAGTATTTT CASSLHRGTTDTQYF
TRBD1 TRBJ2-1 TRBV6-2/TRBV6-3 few TGTGCCAGCAGCTCGGGACAGGGGATCTACAATGAGCAGTTCTTC CASSSGQGIYNEQFF
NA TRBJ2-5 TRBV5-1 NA TGCGCCAGCAGCTTGGTGCCAGAAGGCGAGACCCAGTACTTC CASSLVPEGETQYF
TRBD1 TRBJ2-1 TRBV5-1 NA TGCGCCAGCAGGGTGGGACAGGGCGCCTACAATGAGCAGTTCTTC CASRVGQGAYNEQFF
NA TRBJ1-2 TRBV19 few TGTGCCAGTAGGGGGGTGGGGAACCCCCTCCATGGCTACACCTTC CASRGVGNPLHGYTF
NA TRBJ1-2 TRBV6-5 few TGTGCCAGCAGTTACCGACGGACACCCACGCGGGGTGGCTACACCTTC CASSYRRTPTRGGYTF
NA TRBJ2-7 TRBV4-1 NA TGCGCCAGCAGCCGGTCACGCGGGACCTACGAGCAGTACTTC CASSRSRGTYEQYF
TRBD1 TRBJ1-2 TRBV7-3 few TGTGCCAGCAGCCTGGGACAGGGGAGTCATGGCTACACCTTC CASSLGQGSHGYTF
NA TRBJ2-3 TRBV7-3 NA TGTGCCAGCAGCTTAATCGGGGACACAGATACGCAGTATTTT CASSLIGDTDTQYF
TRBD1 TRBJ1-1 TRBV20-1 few TGCAGTGCCAGGTCGACAGGGGTGTCTGAAGCTTTCTTT CSARSTGVSEAFF
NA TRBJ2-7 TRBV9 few TGTGCCAGCAGTGATGGGGCAGCTTCTACCTACGAGCAGTACTTC CASSDGAASTYEQYF
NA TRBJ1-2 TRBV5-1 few TGCGCCAGCAGCCCCCCCGGGACCGGGGTTGAACACACCTTC CASSPPGTGVEHTF
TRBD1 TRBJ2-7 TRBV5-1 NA TGCGCCAGCAGCCTACGGGACAGGGCTATCGAGCAGTACTTC CASSLRDRAIEQYF
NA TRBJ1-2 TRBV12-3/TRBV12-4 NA TGTGCCAGCACCAATAACGGGGGAGGTGGCTACACCTTC CASTNNGGGGYTF
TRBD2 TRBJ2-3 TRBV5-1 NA TGCGCCAGCAGCGCAGCGGGGGATACGCAGTATTTT CASSAAGDTQYF
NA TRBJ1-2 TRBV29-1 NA TGCAGCGTTGAGGTAGGGAGCGGTGGCTACACCTTC CSVEVGSGGYTF
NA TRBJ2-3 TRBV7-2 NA TGTGCCAGCAGCTTAGGGGGGTGGGGGTCTGATACGCAGTATTTT CASSLGGWGSDTQYF
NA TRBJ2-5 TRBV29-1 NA TGCAGCGTTGAAGGGGGGGATTTCCAAGAGACCCAGTACTTC CSVEGGDFQETQYF
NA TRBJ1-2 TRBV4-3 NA TGCGCCAGCAGCCAACTGGCGGGGGAGGCGGCTGGCTACACCTTC CASSQLAGEAAGYTF
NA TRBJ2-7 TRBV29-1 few TGCAGCGTTGAAGAGGACAGAGCCTACGAGCAGTACTTC CSVEEDRAYEQYF
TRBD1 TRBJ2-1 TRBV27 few TGTGCCAGCCTGGGACAGGGGACCGGGGATGAGCAGTTCTTC CASLGQGTGDEQFF
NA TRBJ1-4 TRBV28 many TGTGCCAGCAGTTTACCTATAACAACTAATGAAAAACTGTTTTTT CASSLPITTNEKLFF
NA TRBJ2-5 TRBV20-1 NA TGCAGTGCTAGAGACCCACAGTTACAAGAGACCCAGTACTTC CSARDPQLQETQYF
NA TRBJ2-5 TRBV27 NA TGTGCCAGCACCCCTTATAGCGGATCAGAGACCCAGTACTTC CASTPYSGSETQYF
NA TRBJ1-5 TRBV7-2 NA TGTGCCAGCGGATTCCGCAATCAGCCCCAGCATTTT CASGFRNQPQHF